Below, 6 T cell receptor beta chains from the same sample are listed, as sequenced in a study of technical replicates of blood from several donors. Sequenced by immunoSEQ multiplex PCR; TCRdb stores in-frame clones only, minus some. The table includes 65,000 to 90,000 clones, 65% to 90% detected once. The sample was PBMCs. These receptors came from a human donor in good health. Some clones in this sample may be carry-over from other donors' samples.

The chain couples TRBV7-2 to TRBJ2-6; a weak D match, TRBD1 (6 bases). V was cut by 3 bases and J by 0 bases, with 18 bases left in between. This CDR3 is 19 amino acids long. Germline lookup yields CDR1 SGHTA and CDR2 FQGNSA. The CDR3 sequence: CASSFPLAGVNSGANVLTF. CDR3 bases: TGTGCCAGCAGCTTTCCCCTAGCAGGGGTGAACTCTGGGGCCAACGTCCTGACTTTC.

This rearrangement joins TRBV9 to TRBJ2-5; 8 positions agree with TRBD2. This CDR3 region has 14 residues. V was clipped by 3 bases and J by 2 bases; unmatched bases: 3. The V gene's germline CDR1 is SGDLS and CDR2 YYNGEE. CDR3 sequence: CASSASGGQETQYF. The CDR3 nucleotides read TGTGCCAGCAGCGCCTCGGGGGGGCAAGAGACCCAGTACTTC. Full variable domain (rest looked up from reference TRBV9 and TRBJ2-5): DSGVTQTPKHLITATGQRVTLRCSPRSGDLSVYWYQQSLDQGLQFLIQYYNGEERAKGNILERFSAQQFPDLHSELNLSSLELGDSALYFCASSASGGQETQYFGPGTRLLVL.

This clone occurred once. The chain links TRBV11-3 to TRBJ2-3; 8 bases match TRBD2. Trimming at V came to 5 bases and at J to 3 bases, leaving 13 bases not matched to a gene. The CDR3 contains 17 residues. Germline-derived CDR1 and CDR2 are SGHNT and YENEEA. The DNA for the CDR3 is TGTGCCAGCAGCGCGACGAAGCGGGGGTTTTCTACAGATACGCAGTATTTT. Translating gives CASSATKRGFSTDTQYF. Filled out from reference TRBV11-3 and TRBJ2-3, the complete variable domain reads EAGVVQSPRYKIIEKKQPVAFWCNPISGHNTLYWYLQNLGQGPELLIRYENEEAVDDSQLPKDRFSAERLKGVDSTLKIQPAELGDSAVYLCASSATKRGFSTDTQYFGPGTRLTVL.

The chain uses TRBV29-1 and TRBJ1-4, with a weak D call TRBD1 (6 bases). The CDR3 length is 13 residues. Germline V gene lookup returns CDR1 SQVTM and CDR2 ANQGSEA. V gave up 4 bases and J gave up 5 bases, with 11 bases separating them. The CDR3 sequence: CSVADGTNEKLFF. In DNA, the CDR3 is TGCAGCGTTGCAGACGGGACAAATGAAAAACTGTTTTTT.

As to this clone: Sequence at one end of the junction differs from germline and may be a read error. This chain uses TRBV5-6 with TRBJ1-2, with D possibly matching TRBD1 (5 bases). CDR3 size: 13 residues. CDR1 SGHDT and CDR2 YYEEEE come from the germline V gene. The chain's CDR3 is CASSFSQLRGWAF. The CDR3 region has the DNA TGTGCCAGCAGCTTTTCACAGCTGCGGGGGTGGGCCTTC.

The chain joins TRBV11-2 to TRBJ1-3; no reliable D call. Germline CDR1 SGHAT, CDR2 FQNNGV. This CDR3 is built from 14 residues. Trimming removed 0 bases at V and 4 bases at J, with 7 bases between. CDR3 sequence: CASSLEAGGNTIYF. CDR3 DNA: TGTGCCAGCAGCTTAGAAGCAGGAGGAAACACCATATATTTT.